These 27 T cell receptor beta chains share one sample of origin, sequenced in a study of T cell responses to AZD1222 COVID-19 vaccine. The method was immunoSEQ multiplex PCR; TCRdb's version includes in-frame clones alone and lacks a portion of them. The data show 100,000 to 150,000 clones, with around 90% seen just once and 1.5% to 1.7% held by the top ten. The sample consisted of peripheral blood, taken on day 0 of AZD1222 vaccination. The source is an adult in good health.

This rearrangement joins TRBV10-3 to TRBJ1-6; a weak D match, TRBD1 (6 bases). This CDR3 contains 12 residues. Germline V gene lookup returns CDR1 ENHRY and CDR2 SYGVKD. Trimming left V 11 bases short and J 9 bases short, with 14 bases between. CDR3 coding DNA: TGTGCCTCCAGGGGTGGGGGTTCACCCCTCCACTTT. Translation gives CASRGGGSPLHF.

The chain is built from TRBV7-3 and TRBJ2-7; tentatively, D is TRBD1 or TRBD2 (5 bases each). The CDR3 loop spans 14 amino acids. The germline V and J ends were trimmed by 0 bases and 2 bases, with 8 bases remaining between them. Germline assignment: CDR1 SGHTA and CDR2 FQGTGA. CDR3 nucleotide sequence: TGTGCCAGCAGCTTAACTCCGGGGCCCTACGAGCAGTACTTC. The encoded protein is CASSLTPGPYEQYF.

CDR3 sequence: CASSLDRLAGGGLQETQYF. CDR3 coding DNA: TGTGCCAGCAGCTTAGACAGACTAGCGGGAGGCGGCCTCCAAGAGACCCAGTACTTC. The chain joins TRBV11-2 to TRBJ2-5, with 13 bases lining up with TRBD2. The junction had 8 bases not matched to a gene; V was cut back by 0 bases and J by 1 base. Germline V lookup: CDR1 SGHAT, CDR2 FQNNGV. The CDR3 covers 19 residues.

J is TRBJ2-1 and V is TRBV7-2; TRBD1 matches 8 bases. Germline V gives CDR1 SGHTA, CDR2 FQGNSA. This CDR3 is 14 amino acids long. The V and J ends lost 5 bases and 4 bases, in that order; junction bases with no gene match: 4. In DNA form, the CDR3 reads TGTGCCAGCAGCCCGGGACAGGAGTACAATGAGCAGTTCTTC. This codes for CASSPGQEYNEQFF.

The rearrangement uses TRBV9 and TRBJ2-3; 7 positions match TRBD2. After removal of 0 bases from V and 0 bases from J, the junction contained 13 bases not matched to a gene. CDR3 length: 19 residues. Germline CDR1 is SGDLS and CDR2 is YYNGEE. This CDR3 reads CASSVAGGRPGFSTDTQYF. Here the CDR3 DNA reads TGTGCCAGCAGCGTAGCGGGGGGTCGTCCTGGGTTTAGCACAGATACGCAGTATTTT.

This chain links TRBV10-3 with TRBJ2-7, with D unclear. The CDR3 consists of 12 residues. Germline CDR1 ENHRY, CDR2 SYGVKD. V was pared by 3 bases and J by 2 bases, with 5 bases between. CDR3 residues: CAISDSAYEQYF. CDR3 nucleotide sequence: TGTGCCATCAGTGACTCAGCCTACGAGCAGTACTTC.

The chain recombines TRBV27 with TRBJ2-1; TRBD2 aligns across 11 bases. V shed 3 bases, J shed 2 bases, and the junction held 3 bases outside the gene matches. Germline V gene lookup returns CDR1 MNHEY and CDR2 SMNVEV (reference sequence). This CDR3 is 16 amino acids long. CDR3 nucleotide sequence: TGTGCCAGCAGTTTGTTAGCGGGAGGGGCCTACAATGAGCAGTTCTTC. Its translation is CASSLLAGGAYNEQFF.

The DNA of the CDR3 is TGTGCCAGCAGTTTAGGGCTAGCGGGCCTCAATGAGCAGTTCTTC. Its translation is CASSLGLAGLNEQFF. The genes are TRBV27 and TRBJ2-1; 8 positions match TRBD2. With V trimmed by 2 bases and J by 6 bases, 6 bases remained unmatched. The CDR3 runs to 15 residues. The germline V gene has CDR1 MNHEY and CDR2 SMNVEV (reference sequence).

The J gene is TRBJ2-1, the V gene TRBV24-1; D is unresolved. The CDR3 runs 13 residues. V lost 5 bases, J lost 6 bases, and 10 bases lay in between. From germline, CDR1 is KGHDR and CDR2 SFDVKD. Here the CDR3 DNA reads TGTGCCACCAGTGTTGAGAAGGCCAATGAGCAGTTCTTC. This gives the protein CATSVEKANEQFF.

This chain joins TRBV3-1 (or the pseudogene TRBV3-2) and TRBJ1-6, with a weak D call TRBD1 (6 bases). The CDR3 sequence is 16 residues long. The V end was cut by 1 base, the J end by 9 bases, with 16 bases between. Germline CDR1 and CDR2: LGHDT and YNNKEL (reference sequence). The CDR3 DNA reads TGTGCCAGCAGCCAAGCGGTTGATGGGGGCGGTTCACCCCTCCACTTT. Protein: CASSQAVDGGGSPLHF.

V usage is TRBV7-2 and J usage is TRBJ2-1; 8 nucleotides agree with TRBD2. The CDR3 has 19 residues. Trimming removed 4 bases from V and 0 bases from J; junction bases left unmatched: 14. Germline CDR1 reads SGHTA; CDR2 reads FQGNSA. CDR3 coding DNA: TGTGCCAGCAGCTCGACGCCCTCGACTAGCGCCCGCTCCTACAATGAGCAGTTCTTC. This translates into CASSSTPSTSARSYNEQFF.

V gene TRBV7-3 combines with J gene TRBJ2-1; D unclear. Germline values: CDR1 SGHTA, CDR2 FQGTGA. V was trimmed by 5 bases and J by 8 bases, leaving 10 bases between them. The CDR3 totals 12 residues. The DNA for the CDR3 is TGTGCCAGCAGCCGAAGGAGCGATGAGCAGTTCTTC. Residues: CASSRRSDEQFF.

The chain has TRBV4-1 and TRBJ2-5; the D is unclear. Germline loops: CDR1 MGHRA, CDR2 YSYEKL. Deletions cut 1 base from V and 5 bases from J, with 2 bases between. The length of the CDR3 is 11 residues. As DNA, the CDR3 is TGCGCCAGCAGCCAAGCCGAGACCCAGTACTTC. Protein: CASSQAETQYF.

The chain employs TRBV4-1 and TRBJ2-1; no clear D gene. The CDR3 sequence is 16 residues long. Trimming shortened V by 0 bases and J by 4 bases, and 13 bases separated the two germline ends. Germline CDR1 is MGHRA and CDR2 is YSYEKL. CDR3 nucleotides: TGCGCCAGCAGCCAAGATGACTTAAATGTATACAATGAGCAGTTCTTC. This encodes CASSQDDLNVYNEQFF.

This CDR3 reads CASSKAASGYEQYF. The CDR3 nucleotides are TGTGCCAGCAGCAAAGCAGCTAGCGGGTACGAGCAGTACTTC. The genes are TRBV21-1 and TRBJ2-7; the tabulated D call, TRBD2, remains unverified against the DNA. TRBV21-1 is noted as a pseudogene. The length of the CDR3 is 14 residues.

This rearrangement joins TRBV29-1 to TRBJ1-2; the D gene is possibly TRBD1 (5 bases). V dropped 6 bases and J dropped 8 bases, with 10 bases sitting between them. Germline assignment: CDR1 SQVTM and CDR2 ANQGSEA. The CDR3 has 10 residues. As DNA, the CDR3 is TGCAGCGTGGGGGGAGGAGGCTACACCTTC. This encodes CSVGGGGYTF.

CDR3 region: CASSEAQGSYEQYF. Here the CDR3 DNA reads TGTGCCAGCAGTGAAGCCCAGGGCTCCTACGAGCAGTACTTC. The V call is TRBV2, the J call TRBJ2-7; tentatively, D is TRBD1 (5 bases). Germline CDR1 SNHLY, CDR2 FYNNEI. This CDR3 has 14 amino acids. V was pared by 0 bases and J by 0 bases, with 6 bases between.

This chain connects TRBV27 to TRBJ2-1; 8 bases map to TRBD1. Germline V gene lookup returns CDR1 MNHEY and CDR2 SMNVEV (reference sequence). CDR3 size: 13 residues. The V segment lost 2 bases and the J segment 14 bases; nucleotides outside the gene matches: 8. CDR3 DNA: TGTGCCAGCAGTTTAGACTCGACAGGGGATGAGTTCTTC. Translated: CASSLDSTGDEFF.

The rearrangement links TRBV5-8 to TRBJ2-1; 12 bases are shared with TRBD2. The CDR3 covers 15 residues. Trimming at V came to 5 bases and at J to 4 bases, leaving 4 bases not matched to a gene. Per germline, CDR1 SGHTS and CDR2 YDEGEE. CDR3 coding DNA: TGTGCCAGCAGGTTCGGGACTAGCGGGTACAATGAGCAGTTCTTC. Translated: CASRFGTSGYNEQFF.

V gene TRBV12-3 or TRBV12-4 combines with J gene TRBJ1-3; D unresolved. With 5 bases removed from V and 7 bases from J, the gap between germline ends came to 12 bases. This CDR3 is 13 amino acids long. The CDR3 DNA reads as TGTGCCAGCAGTCCGGGCAGCGATAACACCATATATTTT. Translation: CASSPGSDNTIYF.

The rearrangement uses TRBV5-1 and TRBJ2-6; no clear D. Germline values: CDR1 SGHRS, CDR2 YFSETQ. V dropped 1 base and J dropped 0 bases, with 11 bases sitting between them. This CDR3 is 17 amino acids long. Here the CDR3 reads CASSLTGTISGANVLTF. CDR3 bases: TGCGCCAGCAGCTTGACGGGCACCATCTCTGGGGCCAACGTCCTGACTTTC.

The CDR3 protein is CASSLGPGGKNIQYF. In nucleotides, the CDR3 is TGTGCCAGCAGCTTAGGCCCTGGAGGCAAAAACATTCAGTACTTC. J is TRBJ2-4 and V is TRBV7-2; tentatively, D is TRBD2 (5 bases). The V and J ends lost 1 base and 3 bases respectively, with 10 bases between them. Germline CDR1 SGHTA, CDR2 FQGNSA. This CDR3 spans 15 amino acids.

The V gene is TRBV28, the J gene TRBJ1-2, with no clear D. The CDR3 is 16 amino acids. With 6 bases removed from V and 4 bases from J, the gap between germline ends came to 21 bases. Germline CDR1 and CDR2: MDHEN and SYDVKM. The CDR3 is CASRPGAGSLSYGYTF. CDR3 coding DNA: TGTGCCAGCAGACCCGGAGCTGGCAGTCTGTCCTATGGCTACACCTTC.

This sequence joins TRBV6-6 and TRBJ2-7, with 11 nucleotides matching TRBD1. The CDR3 loop spans 16 amino acids. V lost 0 bases to trimming and J lost 4 bases; unmatched junction nucleotides: 5. CDR1 and CDR2 (germline): MNHNY, SVGAGI (reference sequence). CDR3 region: CASSYSGTGGQYEQYF. The CDR3 DNA sequence: TGTGCCAGCAGTTACTCGGGGACAGGGGGGCAATACGAGCAGTACTTC.

V gene TRBV6-5 combines with J gene TRBJ1-1, with D possibly being TRBD1 (5 bases). The CDR3 has 14 residues. Trimming removed 7 bases at V and 0 bases at J, with 12 bases between. Germline CDR1 is MNHEY and CDR2 is SVGAGI. The CDR3 sequence is CASTGDRLNTEAFF. The DNA of the CDR3 is TGTGCCAGCACCGGAGACAGATTGAACACTGAAGCTTTCTTT.

This clone has a single count. The chain uses TRBV5-5 and TRBJ2-7; 7 nucleotides agree with TRBD2. There are 17 residues in the CDR3. CDR1 and CDR2 (germline): SGHKS, YYEKEE (reference sequence). V was clipped by 1 base and J by 0 bases; unmatched bases: 10. CDR3 nucleotide sequence: TGTGCCAGCAGCTTGATCGGTCTAGCGGTGACCTCCTACGAGCAGTACTTC. This translates into CASSLIGLAVTSYEQYF. Full variable domain (remainder filled in from reference TRBV5-5 and TRBJ2-7): DAGVTQSPTHLIKTRGQQVTLRCSPISGHKSVSWYQQVLGQGPQFIFQYYEKEERGRGNFPDRFSARQFPNYSSELNVNALLLGDSALYLCASSLIGLAVTSYEQYFGPGTRLTVT.

This chain uses TRBV18 with TRBJ2-5; 10 nucleotides line up with TRBD1. Germline-derived CDR1 and CDR2 are KGHSH and LQKENI. Losses at the gene ends were 5 bases for V and 5 bases for J; bases not matched to a gene: 11. The CDR3 totals 16 residues. The CDR3: CASSIITGTGVETQYF. The CDR3 coding sequence is TGTGCCAGCTCAATAATAACCGGGACAGGGGTGGAGACCCAGTACTTC.